The clone carrying this TCR beta chain was recorded at least ten times. Its antigen is not identified. This specimen comes from a study of T cells in Graves' hyperthyroidism and ophthalmopathy. Study conclusions and caveats: A model built on 13 V-J features separated ophthalmopathy from stable hyperthyroidism.

Uncontrolled infection, other autoimmune disease, pregnancy or lactation excluded patients. There are 17 residues in the CDR3. In germline, CDR1 is MNHNS, CDR2 SASEGT. Trimming cost V 5 bases and J 5 bases; bases outside gene matches: 8. Amplification targeted TCR beta CDR3 regions from RNA transcripts. A set of HTBI primers served as the primers for a first-round RT-PCR of the TCR CDR3. MiXCR was run by TCRdb on the multiplex PCR reads, yielding one entry per CDR3 protein. The table includes about 400,000 distinct CDR3 sequences, about 16% detected once. The TCR originated in a woman in her thirties with Graves' hyperthyroidism. Material for sequencing was blood. The chain has TRBV6-1 and TRBJ2-5, with TRBD2 matching 16 bases. CDR3: CASSPGLAGGWRETQYF. For the CDR3, the DNA is TGTGCCAGCAGTCCGGGACTAGCGGGAGGGTGGAGGGAGACCCAGTACTTC.